This paragraph reports one TCR beta chain. Trimming cost V 3 bases and J 8 bases; bases outside gene matches: 7. This CDR3 spans 14 amino acids. Per germline, CDR1 SGDLS and CDR2 YYNGEE. Original processing notes: From reference gene primer amplification, estimates of nucleated cell counts were derived. Method: immunoSEQ multiplex PCR; TCRdb's copy keeps in-frame clones and lacks some. V and J calls plus clone size are reproduced from that table; the DNA served to infer D and trimming. The repertoire includes some 87,000 clones, 60% to 85% of them detected once, and more than 15% sits in the top ten. The sample belongs to a study of blood T cell repertoires in COVID-19. Study summary: From the United States, Italy and Spain came samples of acute and convalescent COVID-19.

The source material was peripheral blood. The genes are TRBV9 and TRBJ2-1; 8 bases agree with TRBD2. The clonotype was recovered from a human donor in a cohort sampled during active COVID-19. In nucleotides, the CDR3 is TGTGCCAGCAGCGCATGGACTAGCTTGGATGAGCAGTTCTTC. It is translated as CASSAWTSLDEQFF. Full variable domain (missing parts from reference TRBV9 and TRBJ2-1): DSGVTQTPKHLITATGQRVTLRCSPRSGDLSVYWYQQSLDQGLQFLIQYYNGEERAKGNILERFSAQQFPDLHSELNLSSLELGDSALYFCASSAWTSLDEQFFGPGTRLTVL.